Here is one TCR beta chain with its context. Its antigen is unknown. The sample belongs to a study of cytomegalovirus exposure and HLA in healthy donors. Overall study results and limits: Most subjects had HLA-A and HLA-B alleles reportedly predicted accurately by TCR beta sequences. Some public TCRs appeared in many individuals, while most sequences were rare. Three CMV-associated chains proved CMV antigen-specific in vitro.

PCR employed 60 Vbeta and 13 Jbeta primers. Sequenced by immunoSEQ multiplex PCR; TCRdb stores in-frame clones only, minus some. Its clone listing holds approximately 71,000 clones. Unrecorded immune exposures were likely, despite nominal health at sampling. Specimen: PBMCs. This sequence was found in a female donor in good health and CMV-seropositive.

The CDR3, as DNA: TGTGCCAGCAGTGTTGACAGGGGCCGGGGCAATCAGCCCCAGCATTTT. Amino acids: CASSVDRGRGNQPQHF. The chain combines TRBV7-9 with TRBJ1-5; 8 bases match TRBD1. The CDR3 sequence is 16 residues long. Germline V gene data show CDR1 as SEHNR and CDR2 as FQNEAQ (reference sequence). J gave up 2 bases and V 6 bases, and 9 bases lay outside the gene matches.